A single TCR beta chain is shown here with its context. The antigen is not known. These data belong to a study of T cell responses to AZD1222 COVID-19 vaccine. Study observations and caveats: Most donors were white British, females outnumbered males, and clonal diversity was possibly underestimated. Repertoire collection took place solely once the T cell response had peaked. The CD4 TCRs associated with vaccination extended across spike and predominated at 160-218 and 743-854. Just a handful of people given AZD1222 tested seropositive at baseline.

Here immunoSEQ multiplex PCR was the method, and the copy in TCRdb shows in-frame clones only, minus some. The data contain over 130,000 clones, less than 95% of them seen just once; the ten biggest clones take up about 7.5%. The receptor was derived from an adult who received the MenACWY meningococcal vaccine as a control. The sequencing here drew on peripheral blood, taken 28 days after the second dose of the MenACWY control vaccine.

This chain's CDR3 is CASSLSTGELFF. In DNA form, the CDR3 reads TGTGCCAGCAGCTTATCCACCGGGGAGCTGTTTTTT. The chain carries TRBV7-2 and TRBJ2-2; unclear D gene. V was pared by 2 bases and J by 4 bases, with 2 bases between. The CDR3 has 12 amino acids. Per germline, CDR1 SGHTA and CDR2 FQGNSA.